What follows are 31 T cell receptor beta chains derived from one specimen sequenced in a study of blood T cells in healthy people across ages. A second 7 to 11 cycle PCR used barcoded and J-beta primers. TCRdb reprocessed the 5' RACE reads via MiXCR and lists one record per CDR3 protein. The data hold 730,000 or so distinct CDR3 sequences, with roughly 41% observed a single time. The sequencing input was blood. The receptors were sampled from a woman aged 60-75 years in good health.

This chain joins TRBV7-8 and TRBJ2-7, with a weak D call TRBD1 (6 bases). V was pared by 7 bases and J by 1 base, with 26 bases between. The CDR3 has 18 amino acids. Germline lookup yields CDR1 SGHVS and CDR2 FQNEAQ. CDR3 amino acids: CASTKEGVPRTFSYEQYF. The DNA for the CDR3 is TGTGCCAGCACCAAAGAGGGGGTCCCGCGGACCTTTTCCTACGAGCAGTACTTC.

Notes on this clonotype: One end of the junction does not line up with germline, which may come from a read error. The rearrangement joins TRBV9 to TRBJ2-3, with a weak D call TRBD1 (8 bases). Germline V gene data show CDR1 as SGDLS and CDR2 as YYNGEE. The CDR3 has 16 amino acids. The CDR3 loop is CASSFTTGGGRDTRYF. Here the CDR3 DNA reads TGTGCCAGCAGCTTCACCACAGGGGGGGGAAGGGATACGCGGTATTTT.

This clonotype was detected ten times or more. The gene calls are TRBV9 and TRBJ2-1, with 11 positions matching TRBD2. The CDR3 is made up of 15 amino acids. Per germline, CDR1 SGDLS and CDR2 YYNGEE. Trimming took 3 bases from V and 10 from J; bases not matched to a gene: 9. The chain's CDR3 is CASSANVAGGGEQFF. The CDR3 coding sequence is TGTGCCAGCAGCGCAAATGTAGCGGGAGGGGGGGAGCAGTTCTTC.

The rearrangement uses TRBV14 and TRBJ2-7, with TRBD1 as a possible D gene (5 bases). This CDR3 comprises 15 residues. Germline V gene data show CDR1 as SGHDN and CDR2 as FVKESK. Between the trimmed V and J ends, which lost 1 base and 4 bases, there was a span of 14 bases. CDR3 in DNA: TGTGCCAGCAGCCAAGTCAACAGGCTGGTTTACGAGCAGTACTTC. Its protein product is CASSQVNRLVYEQYF.

The chain joins TRBV24-1 to TRBJ2-7, with 7 nucleotides matching TRBD1. The CDR3 loop spans 13 amino acids. Germline values: CDR1 KGHDR, CDR2 SFDVKD. The V segment lost 9 bases and the J segment 6 bases; nucleotides outside the gene matches: 10. CDR3 loop: CATAPSGGSEQYF. The CDR3 DNA sequence: TGTGCCACCGCCCCCTCAGGGGGAAGCGAGCAGTACTTC.

This clonotype was seen just once. The chain carries TRBV12-3 or TRBV12-4 and TRBJ2-2, with no clear D. This CDR3 region has 13 residues. V lost 11 bases and J 4 bases, leaving 14 bases between the germline ends. Here the CDR3 reads CACTKDPTGELFF. The CDR3 nucleotides read TGTGCCTGCACCAAGGACCCCACCGGGGAGCTGTTTTTT.

The sample holds many counts of this clonotype. The rearrangement uses TRBV3-1 and TRBJ1-2; D not resolved. CDR1 and CDR2 from the germline V gene are LGHDT and YNNKEL (reference sequence). This CDR3 contains 16 residues. V was trimmed by 0 bases and J by 6 bases, leaving 17 bases between them. The CDR3 spells CASSQEWAVSADGYTF. In DNA form, the CDR3 reads TGTGCCAGCAGCCAAGAATGGGCAGTCTCAGCGGATGGCTACACCTTC.

The rearrangement uses TRBV12-3 or TRBV12-4 and TRBJ2-6; 8 nucleotides align to TRBD1. V gave up 7 bases and J gave up 3 bases; unmatched junction bases: 11. The CDR3 contains 17 residues. The CDR3 spells CASTRTGISVGANVLTF. As DNA, the CDR3 is TGTGCCAGCACCCGGACAGGGATCTCTGTTGGGGCCAACGTCCTGACTTTC.

With regard to this clonotype: This may arise from a read error, as a much more abundant clone is one base away. This sequence joins TRBV28 and TRBJ2-3; 8 nucleotides match TRBD2. J was trimmed by 14 bases and V by 2 bases; bases with no gene match: 6. This CDR3 has 12 amino acids. Looked up from germline, CDR1 is MDHEN and CDR2 is SYDVKM. CDR3 amino acids: CASSLGVSGMYF. The CDR3 coding sequence is TGTGCCAGCAGTTTAGGGGTTAGCGGGATGTATTTT.

This clonotype was counted between two and nine times. The rearrangement uses TRBV7-9 and TRBJ1-1; D may be TRBD1 (5 bases). This CDR3 is 13 amino acids long. Trimming removed 5 bases from V and 7 bases from J, with 14 bases in between. Germline CDR1 is SEHNR and CDR2 is FQNEAQ (reference sequence). The CDR3 here is CASSTRDGGEAFF. CDR3 DNA sequence: TGTGCCAGCAGCACCCGGGACGGAGGTGAAGCTTTCTTT.

The chain carries TRBV6-2 or TRBV6-3 and TRBJ2-7, with D tentatively TRBD1 or TRBD2 (5 bases each). This CDR3 spans 13 amino acids. Germline assignment: CDR1 MNHEY and CDR2 SVGEGT. V dropped 6 bases and J dropped 4 bases, with 13 bases sitting between them. CDR3 protein: CASRYRDPYEQYF. The DNA of the CDR3 is TGTGCCAGCAGGTACCGGGACCCTTACGAGCAGTACTTC.

This clonotype came up a few times. The CDR3 loop reads CASRTGDPSSYEQYF. CDR3 coding DNA: TGTGCCAGCAGGACCGGTGACCCGTCCTCCTACGAGCAGTACTTC. The gene calls are TRBV28 and TRBJ2-7; the D is unclear. Trimming removed 6 bases from V and 0 bases from J, with 15 bases in between. This CDR3 region has 15 residues. The germline V gene encodes CDR1 MDHEN and CDR2 SYDVKM.

This chain uses TRBV29-1 with TRBJ1-1; TRBD1 might be the D (6 bases). The CDR3 covers 14 residues. The V gene's germline CDR1 is SQVTM and CDR2 ANQGSEA. The V end was cut by 7 bases, the J end by 0 bases, with 15 bases between. DNA of the CDR3: TGCAGCGCCCAGACGACAGGAATGAACACTGAAGCTTTCTTT. Amino acid sequence: CSAQTTGMNTEAFF.

This clonotype was observed a few times. Germline is not matched at one junction end, which may reflect a read error. The chain carries TRBV7-2 and TRBJ2-3; TRBD2 matches at 9 bases. The germline V gene encodes CDR1 SGHTA and CDR2 FQGNSA. This CDR3 comprises 18 residues. The CDR3 protein is CASSSREAGGLSTDTRYF. Written as DNA, the CDR3 is TGTGCCAGCAGCTCAAGAGAAGCGGGAGGCCTTAGCACAGATACGCGGTATTTT.

This chain uses TRBV30 with TRBJ2-2, with D possibly matching TRBD1 (6 bases). Trimming left V 0 bases short and J 7 bases short, with 12 bases between. The germline gives CDR1 GTSNPN, CDR2 SVGIG (reference sequence). The CDR3 is 14 amino acids. The CDR3 DNA follows: TGTGCCTGGAGTGTACAGGGCCTGGGCGGGGAGCTGTTTTTT. Residues: CAWSVQGLGGELFF.

This chain joins TRBV25-1 and TRBJ2-5; 7 nucleotides align to TRBD2. CDR3 length: 12 residues. CDR1 MGHDK and CDR2 SYGVNS come from the germline V gene. Trimming removed 8 bases from V and 5 bases from J; junction bases left unmatched: 5. Here the CDR3 reads CASSGTKETQYF. The CDR3 DNA reads as TGTGCCAGCTCCGGGACTAAGGAGACCCAGTACTTC.

This chain connects TRBV12-3 or TRBV12-4 to TRBJ1-2; 10 nucleotides align to TRBD1. The V and J ends lost 2 bases and 7 bases, in that order; junction bases with no gene match: 13. This CDR3 is built from 17 residues. CDR3 in DNA: TGTGCCAGCAGTTTAAGACAGGGGGCCTCACGAGATGGTGGCTACACCTTC. This sequence encodes CASSLRQGASRDGGYTF.

In DNA, the CDR3 is TGTGCCAGCAAGGACAATACCGGGGAGCTGTTTTTT. Protein: CASKDNTGELFF. The chain couples TRBV11-1 to TRBJ2-2; maybe TRBD1 (5 bases). CDR3 length: 12 amino acids. The V gene's germline CDR1 is SGHAT and CDR2 FQDESV (reference sequence). Trimming shortened V by 7 bases and J by 5 bases, and 8 bases separated the two germline ends.

This clonotype showed up just a few times. The genes are TRBV5-1 and TRBJ1-6; D is undetermined. The ends were cut back, 4 bases at V and 5 bases at J, with 4 bases in the middle. The CDR3 is 12 amino acids. Germline-derived CDR1 and CDR2 are SGHRS and YFSETQ. CDR3 loop: CASSQHNSPLHF. The CDR3 DNA reads as TGCGCCAGCAGCCAGCATAATTCACCCCTCCACTTT.

This clonotype was counted only a few times. The chain uses TRBV7-3 and TRBJ2-1; possible D gene TRBD2, 6 bases. The CDR3 contains 16 residues. Germline values: CDR1 SGHTA, CDR2 FQGTGA. V lost 0 bases to trimming and J lost 5 bases, with 14 bases between them. The CDR3 loop is CASSLTGRDLNNEQFF. CDR3 DNA: TGTGCCAGCAGCTTAACGGGGCGGGACTTGAACAATGAGCAGTTCTTC. The full variable domain, in which reference TRBV7-3 and TRBJ2-1 provide the parts outside the CDR3, is GAGVSQTPSNKVTEKGKYVELRCDPISGHTALYWYRQSLGQGPEFLIYFQGTGAADDSGLPNDRFFAVRPEGSVSTLKIQRTERGDSAVYLCASSLTGRDLNNEQFFGPGTRLTVL.

V usage is TRBV7-2 and J usage is TRBJ2-5, with 13 bases that match TRBD2. The CDR3 sequence is 17 residues long. Trimming took 5 bases from V and 2 from J; bases not matched to a gene: 8. CDR1 SGHTA and CDR2 FQGNSA come from the germline V gene. CDR3 loop: CASSPWGLAGMQETQYF. In DNA form, the CDR3 reads TGTGCCAGCAGCCCTTGGGGACTAGCGGGGATGCAAGAGACCCAGTACTTC.

The CDR3 loop reads CASTLGQGISGANVLTF. The CDR3 DNA is TGTGCCAGCACTTTGGGACAGGGGATCTCTGGGGCCAACGTCCTGACTTTC. The rearrangement links TRBV9 to TRBJ2-6; 10 nucleotides match TRBD1. The V gene end was trimmed by 6 bases and the J gene end by 0 bases; junction bases not matched to a gene: 6. This CDR3 comprises 17 residues. Germline CDR1 is SGDLS and CDR2 is YYNGEE.

The V gene is TRBV20-1, the J gene TRBJ2-1; D is possibly TRBD2 (5 bases). Gene TRBJ2-7 matches the end of the DNA better, so the J call may be wrong. Germline CDR1 and CDR2: DFQATT and SNEGSKA (reference sequence). The CDR3 is 15 amino acids. CDR3 in amino acids: CSARRAASSYNEQYF. In DNA form, the CDR3 reads TGCAGTGCTAGGAGAGCGGCGAGCTCCTACAATGAGCAGTACTTC.

At least ten counts were recorded for this clonotype. This sequence joins TRBV6-6 and TRBJ2-1; 10 bases are shared with TRBD2. This CDR3 region has 16 residues. Germline values: CDR1 MNHNY, CDR2 SVGAGI (reference sequence). The ends lost 2 bases at V and 7 bases at J; junction bases unmatched: 8. As DNA, the CDR3 is TGTGCCAGCAGTTACGGTTTTACTAGCGGGGTAAATGAGCAGTTCTTC. Translated, it gives CASSYGFTSGVNEQFF.

This clonotype has a handful of counts. The chain joins TRBV14 to TRBJ1-3; D uncertain. Germline V gene data show CDR1 as SGHDN and CDR2 as FVKESK. V was shortened by 0 bases and J by 4 bases, with 4 bases between the two germline ends. CDR3 size: 13 residues. The CDR3 bases are TGTGCCAGCAGCCAAGATGGGGGAAACACCATATATTTT. Translated, it gives CASSQDGGNTIYF.

CDR3 protein: CASSWAPETQYF. The CDR3 DNA sequence: TGTGCCAGCAGTTGGGCGCCCGAGACCCAGTACTTC. V gene TRBV28 combines with J gene TRBJ2-5; D is uncertain. The germline gives CDR1 MDHEN, CDR2 SYDVKM. The V end was cut by 4 bases, the J end by 5 bases, with 8 bases between. The CDR3 totals 12 residues.

This clonotype has more than one count but fewer than ten. V usage is TRBV20-1 and J usage is TRBJ2-4; 11 bases match TRBD2. The last part of the DNA fits TRBJ2-7 better; the J call may be wrong. Germline CDR1 is DFQATT and CDR2 is SNEGSKA (reference sequence). The CDR3 loop spans 15 amino acids. The CDR3 reads CSAKTSGLAEYEQYF. The CDR3 DNA reads as TGCAGTGCAAAGACGTCGGGACTAGCGGAATACGAGCAGTACTTC.

This chain uses TRBV20-1 with TRBJ2-7; D perhaps matches TRBD2 (6 bases). V lost 2 bases and J 2 bases, leaving 13 bases between the germline ends. Germline loops: CDR1 DFQATT, CDR2 SNEGSKA (reference sequence). The CDR3 extends over 14 amino acids. In DNA form, the CDR3 reads TGCAGTGCTAGAAATAGCGGAGCGACCTACGAGCAGTACTTC. Protein product: CSARNSGATYEQYF.

V and J are TRBV20-1 and TRBJ1-2; no clear D. The CDR3 loop spans 13 amino acids. Germline CDR1 reads DFQATT; CDR2 reads SNEGSKA (reference sequence). Trimming removed 0 bases from V and 8 bases from J, with 13 bases in between. The CDR3 DNA follows: TGCAGTGCTAGAGATCAAGGGAAAGACGGCTACACCTTC. It is translated as CSARDQGKDGYTF.

DNA for the CDR3: TGTGCCAGCAGTGAAACCCTACTAGCGGGCTCCTACGAGCAGTACTTC. Translating it yields CASSETLLAGSYEQYF. V is TRBV2 and J is TRBJ2-7, with 9 nucleotides matching TRBD2. V was pared by 2 bases and J by 0 bases, with 5 bases of the junction left unmatched. The CDR3 consists of 16 residues. Germline-derived CDR1 and CDR2 are SNHLY and FYNNEI.

This clonotype was observed a handful of times. The chain uses TRBV11-2 and TRBJ2-5; 10 bases map to TRBD1. The CDR3 loop spans 16 amino acids. V was pared by 7 bases and J by 7 bases, with 15 bases of the junction left unmatched. Germline CDR1 SGHAT, CDR2 FQNNGV. CDR3 coding DNA: TGTGCCAGCACCACTACGTCCGTGGGACAGGGGCCGACCCAGTACTTC. Translating it yields CASTTTSVGQGPTQYF.